The 3 T cell receptor beta chains in this list originate from one sample, sequenced in a study of T-cell memory formation after mild COVID-19. TCRdb fed the 5' RACE reads into MiXCR, producing one record per CDR3 protein. This table has hundreds of thousands of distinct CDR3 sequences, over 15% appearing once. Sequenced input: PBMCs or a T cell subset sorted from them (not recorded which). Source of these receptors: a man younger than 35 who had mild COVID-19 (a few samples of this study predate the infection). Cell type and time point are not known.

The chain employs TRBV11-3 and TRBJ2-3; D gene unclear. From germline, CDR1 is SGHNT and CDR2 YENEEA. The length of the CDR3 is 19 residues. The ends were cut back, 0 bases at V and 0 bases at J, with 19 bases in the middle. The CDR3 region is CASSLDLNTRIPSTDTQYF. CDR3 DNA sequence: TGTGCCAGCAGCTTAGATCTGAACACGCGGATACCTAGCACAGATACGCAGTATTTT.

Many counts were recorded for this clonotype. CDR3 sequence reads: CASSQGDAEETQYF. In nucleotides, the CDR3 is TGTGCCAGCAGCCAGGGGGACGCGGAAGAGACCCAGTACTTC. This rearrangement joins TRBV4-2 to TRBJ2-5; D is tentatively TRBD1 or TRBD2 (5 bases each). V shed 3 bases and J shed 3 bases, with 11 bases lying between them. CDR1 and CDR2 (germline): LGHNA, YNFKEQ. CDR3 size: 14 residues.

This clonotype was counted ten times or more. The chain joins TRBV21-1 to TRBJ2-7; the table's D call of TRBD1 was not tested on the DNA. TRBV21-1 is given as a pseudogene. There are 13 residues in the CDR3. The DNA of the CDR3 is TGTGCCAGCAGCAACGGGCGTTCCTACGAGCAGTACTTC. Translation: CASSNGRSYEQYF.